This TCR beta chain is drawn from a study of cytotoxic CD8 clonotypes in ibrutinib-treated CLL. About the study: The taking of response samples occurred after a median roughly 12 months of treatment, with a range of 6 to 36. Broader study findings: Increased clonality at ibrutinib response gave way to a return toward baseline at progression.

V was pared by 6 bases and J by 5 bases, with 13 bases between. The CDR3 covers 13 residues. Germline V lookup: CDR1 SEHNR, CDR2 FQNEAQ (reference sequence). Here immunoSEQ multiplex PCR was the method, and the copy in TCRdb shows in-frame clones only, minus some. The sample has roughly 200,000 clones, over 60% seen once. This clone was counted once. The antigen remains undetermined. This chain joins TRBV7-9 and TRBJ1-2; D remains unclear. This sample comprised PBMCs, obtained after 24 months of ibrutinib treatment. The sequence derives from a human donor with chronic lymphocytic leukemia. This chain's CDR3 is CASSPDGEYGYTF. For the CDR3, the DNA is TGTGCCAGCAGTCCCGACGGGGAATATGGCTACACCTTC.